This record concerns one TCR beta chain sequence. Assay: immunoSEQ multiplex PCR; the TCRdb copy retains only in-frame clones and omits some. The table includes roughly 150,000 clones, about 80% detected once. Germline CDR1 reads LNHDA; CDR2 reads SQIVND (reference sequence). The V end lost 5 bases, the J end lost 4 bases, and 10 bases lay between the germline ends. The CDR3 has 13 amino acids. This sample is part of a study of blood T cell repertoires in COVID-19. The rearrangement links TRBV19 to TRBJ2-3; D possibly corresponds to TRBD1 (6 bases). Sequencing was carried out using peripheral blood. The sequence derives from a woman at least 80 years old with acute or convalescent COVID-19. CDR3: CASSVRGADTQYF. The CDR3 DNA follows: TGTGCCAGTAGTGTCAGGGGTGCAGATACGCAGTATTTT.